Sequencing of this TCR beta chain was carried out in a study of blood T cell repertoires in COVID-19. Across the study: Samples taken during acute and convalescent COVID-19 were collected in the United States, Italy and Spain. T cells, B-cell-depleted T cells, or PBMCs provided the cDNA or gDNA that served as material.

The authors' processing: Cell counts per sample came from amplifying reference gene primers. Sequencing used immunoSEQ multiplex PCR; TCRdb keeps in-frame clones, though not all of them. V, J and clone size reflect that table, while D and trimming were determined from the DNA. The sample carries 100,000 to 150,000 clones, around 77% recorded once. This clone occurred a few times. The CDR3 spans 13 residues. V lost 3 bases to trimming and J lost 5 bases, with 10 bases between them. This chain joins TRBV12-3 or TRBV12-4 and TRBJ1-1; D unresolved. The specimen sequenced was peripheral blood. The TCR was taken from a human donor in a cohort sampled during active COVID-19. In nucleotides, the CDR3 is TGTGCCAGCAGTTTCCGCCCGGGAACTGAAGCTTTCTTT. As protein: CASSFRPGTEAFF.